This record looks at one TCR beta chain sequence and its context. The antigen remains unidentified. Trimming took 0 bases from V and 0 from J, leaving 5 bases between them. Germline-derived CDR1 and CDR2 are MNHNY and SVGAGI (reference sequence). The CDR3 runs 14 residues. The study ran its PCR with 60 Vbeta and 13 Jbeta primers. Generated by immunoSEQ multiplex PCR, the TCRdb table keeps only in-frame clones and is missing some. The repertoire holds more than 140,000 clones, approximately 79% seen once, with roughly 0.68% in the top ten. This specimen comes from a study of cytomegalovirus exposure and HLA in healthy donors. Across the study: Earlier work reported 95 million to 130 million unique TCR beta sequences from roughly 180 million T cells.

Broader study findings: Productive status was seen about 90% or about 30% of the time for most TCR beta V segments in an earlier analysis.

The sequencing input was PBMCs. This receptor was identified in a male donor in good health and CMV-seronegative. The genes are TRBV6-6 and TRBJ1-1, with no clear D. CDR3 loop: CASSYSSVNTEAFF. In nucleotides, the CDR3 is TGTGCCAGCAGTTACTCGTCAGTGAACACTGAAGCTTTCTTT.